These 11 T cell receptor beta chains came from one sample sequenced in a study of vaccination effects on CD4 cells after COVID-19. Only in-frame clones appear in the TCRdb table, and some are missing; sequencing was by immunoSEQ multiplex PCR. This table has approximately 68,000 clones, 78% appearing once. These receptors lack a known antigen. Within the ViraFEST assay, antigen-specific CD4+ T cells underwent expansion with viral peptide pools prior to sequencing. Having been cultured for around ten days, the cells underwent CD4+ T cell isolation. Each vaccine recipient was nucleocapsid antibody negative and had no prior SARS-CoV-2 infection. The sample in question was CD4+ T cells from PBMCs cultured with SARS-CoV-2 spike peptides, obtained before COVID-19 vaccination. These receptors all come from a human donor who received a COVID-19 vaccine.

This chain joins TRBV6-1 and TRBJ1-1, with D uncertain. The CDR3 consists of 14 residues. The V end was cut by 2 bases, the J end by 5 bases, with 12 bases between. The V gene's germline CDR1 is MNHNS and CDR2 SASEGT. The CDR3 DNA is TGTGCCAGCAGTGAAATTAGGGTAGGGACTGAAGCTTTCTTT. Its protein is CASSEIRVGTEAFF.

This clone has more than one count but fewer than ten. The genes are TRBV5-1 and TRBJ2-1, with a weak D call TRBD2 (6 bases). CDR3 length: 16 residues. Looked up from germline, CDR1 is SGHRS and CDR2 is YFSETQ. Trimming removed 4 bases from V and 6 bases from J, with 20 bases in between. The CDR3 DNA reads TGCGCCAGCAGCACTGGCGGGGTCCACCCCGGCAATGAGCAGTTCTTC. Translation: CASSTGGVHPGNEQFF.

The chain couples TRBV7-8 to TRBJ2-7, with 10 nucleotides matching TRBD1. The V gene's germline CDR1 is SGHVS and CDR2 FQNEAQ. The CDR3 sequence is 15 residues long. V shed 5 bases, J shed 2 bases, and the junction held 6 bases outside the gene matches. CDR3 DNA: TGTGCCAGCAGCCAACCGGGACAGGGGACCTACGAGCAGTACGTC. This sequence encodes CASSQPGQGTYEQYV.

V gene TRBV5-1 combines with J gene TRBJ2-1; D is perhaps TRBD1 (6 bases). The CDR3 has 14 residues. Germline CDR1 and CDR2: SGHRS and YFSETQ. Between the trimmed V and J ends, which lost 1 base and 3 bases, there was a span of 8 bases. The CDR3, as DNA: TGCGCCAGCAGCTTGCGCAGGGGCTACAATGAGCAGTTCTTC. Translating gives CASSLRRGYNEQFF.

This clone appeared once. This chain uses TRBV10-3 with TRBJ2-7; D call uncertain. The CDR3 contains 13 residues. Germline CDR1 ENHRY, CDR2 SYGVKD. The V end was cut by 2 bases, the J end by 3 bases, with 8 bases between. The CDR3 DNA follows: TGTGCCATCAGTGAGGGCCAAAACTACGAGCAGTACGTC. Its translation: CAISEGQNYEQYV.

This chain joins TRBV2 and TRBJ2-5; no clear D gene. Germline-derived CDR1 and CDR2 are SNHLY and FYNNEI. The CDR3 runs 12 residues. V lost 7 bases and J 4 bases, leaving 10 bases between the germline ends. The CDR3 loop reads CASTPGSETQYF. CDR3 in DNA: TGTGCCAGCACACCGGGTTCAGAGACCCAGTACTTC. Using reference TRBV2 and TRBJ2-5 for the parts outside the CDR3, the full variable domain is EPEVTQTPSHQVTQMGQEVILRCVPISNHLYFYWYRQILGQKVEFLVSFYNNEISEKSEIFDDQFSVERPDGSNFTLKIRSTKLEDSAMYFCASTPGSETQYFGPGTRLLVL.

The gene calls are TRBV19 and TRBJ2-1; tentative D call: TRBD1 (6 bases). The CDR3 is made up of 16 amino acids. Trimming left V 5 bases short and J 6 bases short, with 20 bases between. The germline gives CDR1 LNHDA, CDR2 SQIVND (reference sequence). The CDR3 spells CASSAKGGVGVNEQFF. CDR3 sequence (DNA): TGTGCCAGTAGTGCAAAAGGGGGAGTGGGAGTCAATGAGCAGTTCTTC. The full variable domain, with the rest looked up from reference TRBV19 and TRBJ2-1, is DGGITQSPKYLFRKEGQNVTLSCEQNLNHDAMYWYRQDPGQGLRLIYYSQIVNDFQKGDIAEGYSVSREKKESFPLTVTSAQKNPTAFYLCASSAKGGVGVNEQFFGPGTRLTVL.

The chain employs TRBV5-1 and TRBJ2-1, with D perhaps TRBD1 (5 bases). Germline V CDR1 and CDR2: SGHRS, YFSETQ. V dropped 4 bases and J dropped 8 bases, with 16 bases sitting between them. The CDR3 is made up of 14 amino acids. As DNA, the CDR3 is TGCGCCAGCAGCCCCGCAGGGTCCGCCGATGAGCAGTTCTTC. Translated, it gives CASSPAGSADEQFF.

This chain links TRBV15 with TRBJ2-3, with D tentatively TRBD2 (7 bases). The V gene's germline CDR1 is LNHNV and CDR2 YYDKDF (reference sequence). Trimming shortened V by 2 bases and J by 6 bases, and 24 bases separated the two germline ends. The CDR3 runs 18 residues. The CDR3 bases are TGTGCCACCAGCAGACCCTTTTCGTCCCGGGGGGCCCAGGATACGCAGTATTTT. The encoded protein is CATSRPFSSRGAQDTQYF. Full variable domain (remainder filled in from reference TRBV15 and TRBJ2-3): DAMVIQNPRYQVTQFGKPVTLSCSQTLNHNVMYWYQQKSSQAPKLLFHYYDKDFNNEADTPDNFQSRRPNTSFCFLDIRSPGLGDTAMYLCATSRPFSSRGAQDTQYFGPGTRLTVL.

The chain links TRBV7-9 to TRBJ1-4, with 7 bases lining up with TRBD1. The junction had 13 bases not matched to a gene; V was cut back by 4 bases and J by 8 bases. CDR3 length: 16 residues. Germline V CDR1 and CDR2: SEHNR, FQNEAQ (reference sequence). CDR3 amino acids: CASSSHGAGGNEKLFF. For the CDR3, the DNA is TGTGCCAGCAGCTCCCATGGGGCAGGGGGGAACGAAAAACTGTTTTTT.

This clone has only one observation. V usage is TRBV7-9 and J usage is TRBJ1-1; 8 nucleotides align to TRBD1. The ends lost 5 bases at V and 4 bases at J; junction bases unmatched: 12. The CDR3 is made up of 16 amino acids. Germline CDR1 is SEHNR and CDR2 is FQNEAQ (reference sequence). The CDR3 region is CASSPRQGMVRTEAFF. Here the CDR3 DNA reads TGTGCCAGCAGCCCAAGACAGGGGATGGTGCGCACTGAAGCTTTCTTT.